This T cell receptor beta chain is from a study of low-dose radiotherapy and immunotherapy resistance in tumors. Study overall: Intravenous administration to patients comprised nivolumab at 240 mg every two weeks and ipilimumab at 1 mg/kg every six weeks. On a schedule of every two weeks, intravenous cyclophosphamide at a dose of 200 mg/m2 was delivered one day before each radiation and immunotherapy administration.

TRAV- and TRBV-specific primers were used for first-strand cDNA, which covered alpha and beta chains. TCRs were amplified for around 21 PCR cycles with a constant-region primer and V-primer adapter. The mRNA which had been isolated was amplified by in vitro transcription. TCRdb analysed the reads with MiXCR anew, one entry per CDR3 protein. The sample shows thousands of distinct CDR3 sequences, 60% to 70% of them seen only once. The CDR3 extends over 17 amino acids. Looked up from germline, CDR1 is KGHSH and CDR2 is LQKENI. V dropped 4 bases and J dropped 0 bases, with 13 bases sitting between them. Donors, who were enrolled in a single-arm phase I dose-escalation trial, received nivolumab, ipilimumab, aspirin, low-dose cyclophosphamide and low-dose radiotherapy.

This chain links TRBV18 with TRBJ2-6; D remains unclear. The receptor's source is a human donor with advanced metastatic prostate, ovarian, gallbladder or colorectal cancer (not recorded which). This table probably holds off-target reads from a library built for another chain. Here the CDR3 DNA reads TGTGCCAGCTCACTAATAGCAGCCATCTCTGGGGCCAACGTCCTGACTTTC. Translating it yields CASSLIAAISGANVLTF.